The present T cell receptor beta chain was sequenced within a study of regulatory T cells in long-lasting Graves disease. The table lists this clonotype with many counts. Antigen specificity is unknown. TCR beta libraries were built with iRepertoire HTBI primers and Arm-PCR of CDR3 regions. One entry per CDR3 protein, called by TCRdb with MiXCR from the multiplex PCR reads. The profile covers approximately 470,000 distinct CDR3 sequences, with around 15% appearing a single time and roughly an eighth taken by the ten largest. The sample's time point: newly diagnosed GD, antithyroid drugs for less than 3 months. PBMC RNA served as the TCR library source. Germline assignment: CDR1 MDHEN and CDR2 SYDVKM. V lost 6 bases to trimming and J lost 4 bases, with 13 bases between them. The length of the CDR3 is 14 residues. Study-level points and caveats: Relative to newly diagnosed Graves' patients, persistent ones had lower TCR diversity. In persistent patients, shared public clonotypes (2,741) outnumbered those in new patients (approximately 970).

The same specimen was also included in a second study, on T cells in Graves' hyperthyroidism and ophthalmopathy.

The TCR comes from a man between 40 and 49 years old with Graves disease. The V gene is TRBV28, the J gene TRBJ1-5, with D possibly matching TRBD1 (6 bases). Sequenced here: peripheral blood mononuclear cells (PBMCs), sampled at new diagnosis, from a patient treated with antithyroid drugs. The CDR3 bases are TGTGCCAGCAGAAGGACAGTAGGAAATCAGCCCCAGCATTTT. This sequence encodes CASRRTVGNQPQHF.